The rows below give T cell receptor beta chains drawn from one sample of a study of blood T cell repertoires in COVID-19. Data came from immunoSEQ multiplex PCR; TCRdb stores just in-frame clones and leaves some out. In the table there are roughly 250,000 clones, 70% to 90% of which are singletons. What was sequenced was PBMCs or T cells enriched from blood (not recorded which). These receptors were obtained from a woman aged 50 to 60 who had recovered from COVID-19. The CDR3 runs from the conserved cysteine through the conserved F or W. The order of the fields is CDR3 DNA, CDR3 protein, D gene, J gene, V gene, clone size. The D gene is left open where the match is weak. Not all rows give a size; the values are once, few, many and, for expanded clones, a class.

TGTGCCAGCAGTCTGAGCCGGGAGCCCGGCAATCAGCCCCAGCATTTT | CASSLSREPGNQPQHF | NA | TRBJ1-5 | TRBV27 | NA
TGTGCCACCAGGGATGGACCGCAGACAGGGGATACAAACACCATATATTTT | CATRDGPQTGDTNTIYF | TRBD1 | TRBJ1-3 | TRBV15 | NA
TGTGCCAGCAGTTATGGTCAGGAGACCCAGTACTTC | CASSYGQETQYF | NA | TRBJ2-5 | TRBV6-2/TRBV6-3 | NA
TGCAGTGCTAGTGGAGGTCCGGGACAAGCATTAGAAAAACTGTTTTTT | CSASGGPGQALEKLFF | NA | TRBJ1-4 | TRBV20-1 | once
TGTGCCAGCAGTTTCCACATTAACAGGCCGATGAACACCGGGGAGCTGTTTTTT | CASSFHINRPMNTGELFF | NA | TRBJ2-2 | TRBV27 | NA
TGTGCCAGCAGCCGTTCACCACAGGGAATTTATGGCTACACCTTC | CASSRSPQGIYGYTF | NA | TRBJ1-2 | TRBV6-5 | NA
TGTGCCTGGAGTTTCCCTTCTGGCGGGAGGGCCTTGGGGCAGTTCTTC | CAWSFPSGGRALGQFF | TRBD2 | TRBJ2-1 | TRBV30 | few
TGCAGCGTTGTTAGGGAGTCCTACGAGCAGTACTTC | CSVVRESYEQYF | NA | TRBJ2-7 | TRBV29-1 | NA
TGTGCCAGCAGGTCGGGACAGAGACTCTCCTATAATTCACCCCTCCACTTT | CASRSGQRLSYNSPLHF | TRBD1 | TRBJ1-6 | TRBV2 | once
TGTGCCAGCAGTTTGTACAGGGCCTACGAGCAGTACTTC | CASSLYRAYEQYF | NA | TRBJ2-7 | TRBV28 | NA
TGCAGTGCTAAAACTTACTACGAGCAGTACTTC | CSAKTYYEQYF | NA | TRBJ2-7 | TRBV20-1 | NA
TGCAGCGTTGAGCAGACAGCTCCCTATGGCTACACCTTC | CSVEQTAPYGYTF | NA | TRBJ1-2 | TRBV29-1 | NA
TGTGCCACCAGCAGAGAGTTAGGGGTCAATTCACCCCTCCACTTT | CATSRELGVNSPLHF | NA | TRBJ1-6 | TRBV15 | NA
TGCAGACTTGACAGGGGGGGAACTGAAGCTTTCTTT | CRLDRGGTEAFF | TRBD1 | TRBJ1-1 | TRBV29-1 | NA
TGTGCCATCAGTCGACAGGGAATGGATGGCTACACCTTC | CAISRQGMDGYTF | TRBD1 | TRBJ1-2 | TRBV10-3 | once
TGCGCCAGCAGCCCCCGAGGAGCTAGCACAGATACGCAGTATTTT | CASSPRGASTDTQYF | NA | TRBJ2-3 | TRBV5-1 | NA
TGCGCCAGCAGCCCATTAACCGCGGGACAGGGGGCGCAAGAGCAGTACTTC | CASSPLTAGQGAQEQYF | TRBD1 | TRBJ2-7 | TRBV5-1 | few